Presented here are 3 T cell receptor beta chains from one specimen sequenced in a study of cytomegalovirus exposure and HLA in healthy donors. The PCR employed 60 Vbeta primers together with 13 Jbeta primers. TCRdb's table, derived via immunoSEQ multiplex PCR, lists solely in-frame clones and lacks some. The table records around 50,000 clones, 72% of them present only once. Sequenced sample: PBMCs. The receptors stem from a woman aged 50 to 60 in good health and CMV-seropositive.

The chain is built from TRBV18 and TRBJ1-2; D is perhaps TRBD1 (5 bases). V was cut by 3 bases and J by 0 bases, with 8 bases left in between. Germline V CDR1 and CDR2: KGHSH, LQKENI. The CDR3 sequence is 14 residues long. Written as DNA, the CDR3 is TGTGCCAGCTCACCCCAGGGTGCTAACTATGGCTACACCTTC. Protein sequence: CASSPQGANYGYTF.

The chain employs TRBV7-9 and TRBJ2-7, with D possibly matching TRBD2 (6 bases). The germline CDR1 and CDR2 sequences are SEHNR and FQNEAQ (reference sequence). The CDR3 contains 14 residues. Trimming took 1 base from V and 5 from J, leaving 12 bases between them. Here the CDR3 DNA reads TGTGCCAGCAGCTTAGACGGGAGACGTAACGAGCAGTACTTC. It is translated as CASSLDGRRNEQYF.

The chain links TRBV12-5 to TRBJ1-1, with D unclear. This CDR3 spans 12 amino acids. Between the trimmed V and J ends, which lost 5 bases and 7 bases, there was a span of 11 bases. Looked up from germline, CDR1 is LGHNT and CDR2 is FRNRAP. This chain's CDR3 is CASGIFDYEAFF. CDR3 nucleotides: TGTGCTAGTGGTATATTCGACTATGAAGCTTTCTTT.